One sample yielded the 9 T cell receptor beta chains listed below, sequenced in a study of beta chain features in type 1 diabetes. No antigen has been assigned to these receptors. Study results and limitations: Shorter TCRB CDR3s, moderately but significantly so, were found in Type 1 diabetes patients in all four CD4+ subsets.

Expressed TCRB transcripts got sequenced, as all isolated RNA was reverse transcribed. Assay used: immunoSEQ multiplex PCR; TCRdb lists only in-frame clones, some missing. The sample contains roughly 260,000 clones, roughly a tenth of which appear only once. Sequencing was done on a sample of naive CD4+ T cells from blood. The source of these receptors is a man aged 30 to 45 with type 1 diabetes.

This clone turned up a few times. The rearrangement links TRBV2 to TRBJ2-3; TRBD1 agrees at 9 bases. J gave up 2 bases and V 6 bases, and 3 bases lay outside the gene matches. This CDR3 contains 14 residues. Germline V gene data show CDR1 as SNHLY and CDR2 as FYNNEI. This CDR3 is CASRDRGATDTQYF. CDR3 DNA sequence: TGTGCCAGCAGGGACAGGGGAGCCACAGATACGCAGTATTTT.

This clone appeared a few times. This sequence joins TRBV7-9 and TRBJ1-5, with 7 bases aligning to TRBD1. Germline CDR1 SEHNR, CDR2 FQNEAQ (reference sequence). The CDR3 loop spans 15 amino acids. The junction had 12 bases not matched to a gene; V was cut back by 7 bases and J by 6 bases. The chain's CDR3 is CASTIPDRVGQPQHF. The CDR3 bases are TGTGCCAGCACTATCCCCGACAGGGTGGGTCAGCCCCAGCATTTT.

The chain is built from TRBV7-9 and TRBJ1-1; 10 nucleotides align to TRBD1. The CDR3 length is 13 residues. Germline CDR1 and CDR2: SEHNR and FQNEAQ (reference sequence). V was pared by 4 bases and J by 5 bases, with 1 base of the junction left unmatched. The CDR3 reads CASSWGQGTEAFF. The CDR3 DNA sequence: TGTGCCAGCAGCTGGGGACAGGGGACTGAAGCTTTCTTT.

This clone occurred a few times. This chain links TRBV4-3 with TRBJ1-2; D unresolved. The CDR3 runs 14 residues. V was cut by 0 bases and J by 4 bases, with 9 bases left in between. CDR1 and CDR2 from the germline V gene are LGHNA and YSLEER. The CDR3 reads CASSQDYSLYGYTF. In nucleotides, the CDR3 is TGCGCCAGCAGCCAAGATTACAGCCTCTATGGCTACACCTTC.

This clone was seen a handful of times. The CDR3 protein is CALSGGAGGEQFF. CDR3 bases: TGTGCCTTAAGCGGGGGGGCGGGTGGTGAGCAGTTCTTC. The rearrangement uses TRBV30 and TRBJ2-1; TRBD2 aligns across 10 bases. CDR1 is GTSNPN and CDR2 is SVGIG in the germline V gene (reference sequence). The CDR3 has 13 amino acids. The V gene end was trimmed by 7 bases and the J gene end by 9 bases; junction bases not matched to a gene: 9.

This clone was observed a handful of times. This rearrangement joins TRBV2 to TRBJ1-1; no definite D call. This CDR3 is 13 amino acids long. V was pared by 9 bases and J by 1 base, with 12 bases between. Germline CDR1 SNHLY, CDR2 FYNNEI. The CDR3 DNA reads TGTGCCAGTCCATCTAGAGGGAACACTGAAGCTTTCTTT. Translation: CASPSRGNTEAFF.

DNA for the CDR3: TGTGCCAGCAGCACCCGGACAGGTGGACGGTATGGCTACACCTTC. Its protein is CASSTRTGGRYGYTF. This chain joins TRBV9 and TRBJ1-2; 7 nucleotides line up with TRBD1. The CDR3 extends over 15 amino acids. The junction had 11 bases not matched to a gene; V was cut back by 4 bases and J by 5 bases. Per germline, CDR1 SGDLS and CDR2 YYNGEE.

This clone has just a few counts. This sequence joins TRBV18 and TRBJ2-5, with 7 bases lining up with TRBD2. This CDR3 has 16 residues. The V gene end was trimmed by 0 bases and the J gene end by 4 bases; junction bases not matched to a gene: 8. CDR1 is KGHSH and CDR2 is LQKENI in the germline V gene. CDR3 DNA: TGTGCCAGCTCACCACCAGAGCTTGGGAGGGCAGAGACCCAGTACTTC. This sequence encodes CASSPPELGRAETQYF.

The rearrangement joins TRBV9 to TRBJ1-1; D gene ambiguous. Germline V gene sequence: CDR1 SGDLS, CDR2 YYNGEE. CDR3 size: 16 residues. The V gene lost 0 bases and the J gene lost 4 bases, with 16 bases spanning the gap. The CDR3, as DNA: TGTGCCAGCAGCGTAGATGGCAGAACCACCCCCACTGAAGCTTTCTTT. Translating gives CASSVDGRTTPTEAFF.